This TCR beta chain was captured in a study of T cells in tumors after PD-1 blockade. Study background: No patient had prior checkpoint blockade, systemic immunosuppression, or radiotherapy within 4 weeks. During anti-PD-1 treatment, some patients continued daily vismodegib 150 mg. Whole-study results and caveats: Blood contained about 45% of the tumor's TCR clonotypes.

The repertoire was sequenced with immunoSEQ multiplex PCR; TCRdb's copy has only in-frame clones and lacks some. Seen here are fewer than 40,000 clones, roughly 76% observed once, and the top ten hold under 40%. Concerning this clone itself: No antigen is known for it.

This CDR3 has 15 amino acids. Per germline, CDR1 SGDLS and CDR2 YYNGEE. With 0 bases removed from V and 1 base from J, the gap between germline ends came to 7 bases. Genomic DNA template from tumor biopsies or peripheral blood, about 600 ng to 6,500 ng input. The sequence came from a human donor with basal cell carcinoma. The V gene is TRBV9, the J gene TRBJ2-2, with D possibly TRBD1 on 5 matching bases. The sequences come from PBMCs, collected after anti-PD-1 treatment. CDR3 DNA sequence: TGTGCCAGCAGCGTAGGACAGAGGAACACCGGGGAGCTGTTTTTT. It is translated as CASSVGQRNTGELFF. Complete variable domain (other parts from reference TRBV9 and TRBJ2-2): DSGVTQTPKHLITATGQRVTLRCSPRSGDLSVYWYQQSLDQGLQFLIQYYNGEERAKGNILERFSAQQFPDLHSELNLSSLELGDSALYFCASSVGQRNTGELFFGEGSRLTVL.